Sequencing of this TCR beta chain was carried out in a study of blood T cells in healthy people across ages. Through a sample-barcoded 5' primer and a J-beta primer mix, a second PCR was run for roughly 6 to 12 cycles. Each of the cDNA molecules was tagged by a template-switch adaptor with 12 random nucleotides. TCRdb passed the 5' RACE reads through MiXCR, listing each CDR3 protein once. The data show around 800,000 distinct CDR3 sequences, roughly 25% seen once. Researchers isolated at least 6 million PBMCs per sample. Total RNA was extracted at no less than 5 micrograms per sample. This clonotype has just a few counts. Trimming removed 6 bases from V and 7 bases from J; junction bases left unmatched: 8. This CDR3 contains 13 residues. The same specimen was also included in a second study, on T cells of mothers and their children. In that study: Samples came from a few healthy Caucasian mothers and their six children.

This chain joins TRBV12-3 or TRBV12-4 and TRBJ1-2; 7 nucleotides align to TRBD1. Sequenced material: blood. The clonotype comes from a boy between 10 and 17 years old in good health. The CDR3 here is CASRPDRDGGYTF. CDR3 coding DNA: TGTGCCAGCAGACCCGACAGGGATGGTGGCTACACCTTC.